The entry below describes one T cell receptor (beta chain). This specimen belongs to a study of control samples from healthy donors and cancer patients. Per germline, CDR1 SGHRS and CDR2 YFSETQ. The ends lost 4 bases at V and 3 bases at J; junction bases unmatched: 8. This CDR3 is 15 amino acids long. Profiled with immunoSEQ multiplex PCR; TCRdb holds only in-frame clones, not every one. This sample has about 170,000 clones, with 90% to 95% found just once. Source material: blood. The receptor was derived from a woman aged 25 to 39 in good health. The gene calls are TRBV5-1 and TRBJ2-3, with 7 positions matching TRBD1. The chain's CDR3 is CASSPMTGSTDTQYF. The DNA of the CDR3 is TGCGCCAGCAGCCCTATGACAGGGAGTACAGATACGCAGTATTTT.